This TCR beta chain originates from a study of shared clonotypes between healthy human individuals. Overall study results and limits: Despite large depth, rarefaction showed incomplete sorted-subset sequencing. The four-donor shared clonotypes exceeded non-shared clonotypes in generation probability, with non-shared ones scoring lower.

The CDR3 loop spans 15 amino acids. The ends lost 6 bases at V and 1 base at J; junction bases unmatched: 6. Germline CDR1 reads SNHLY; CDR2 reads FYNNEI. Produced via immunoSEQ multiplex PCR; TCRdb's table is partial and in-frame only. Among nearly 1,000,000 clones listed, 70% to 85% were seen once. To note about this clone: What it binds is not known.

The sequencing input was memory CD4+ T cells sorted from blood. Indicated subset: CD45RA-negative fraction. The source of this sequence is a man between 18 and 35 years old in good health. The chain combines TRBV2 with TRBJ2-5; 9 bases map to TRBD2. As DNA, the CDR3 is TGTGCCAGCAGATTAGCGGGAGCCCTCCAAGAGACCCAGTACTTC. Translated, it gives CASRLAGALQETQYF.